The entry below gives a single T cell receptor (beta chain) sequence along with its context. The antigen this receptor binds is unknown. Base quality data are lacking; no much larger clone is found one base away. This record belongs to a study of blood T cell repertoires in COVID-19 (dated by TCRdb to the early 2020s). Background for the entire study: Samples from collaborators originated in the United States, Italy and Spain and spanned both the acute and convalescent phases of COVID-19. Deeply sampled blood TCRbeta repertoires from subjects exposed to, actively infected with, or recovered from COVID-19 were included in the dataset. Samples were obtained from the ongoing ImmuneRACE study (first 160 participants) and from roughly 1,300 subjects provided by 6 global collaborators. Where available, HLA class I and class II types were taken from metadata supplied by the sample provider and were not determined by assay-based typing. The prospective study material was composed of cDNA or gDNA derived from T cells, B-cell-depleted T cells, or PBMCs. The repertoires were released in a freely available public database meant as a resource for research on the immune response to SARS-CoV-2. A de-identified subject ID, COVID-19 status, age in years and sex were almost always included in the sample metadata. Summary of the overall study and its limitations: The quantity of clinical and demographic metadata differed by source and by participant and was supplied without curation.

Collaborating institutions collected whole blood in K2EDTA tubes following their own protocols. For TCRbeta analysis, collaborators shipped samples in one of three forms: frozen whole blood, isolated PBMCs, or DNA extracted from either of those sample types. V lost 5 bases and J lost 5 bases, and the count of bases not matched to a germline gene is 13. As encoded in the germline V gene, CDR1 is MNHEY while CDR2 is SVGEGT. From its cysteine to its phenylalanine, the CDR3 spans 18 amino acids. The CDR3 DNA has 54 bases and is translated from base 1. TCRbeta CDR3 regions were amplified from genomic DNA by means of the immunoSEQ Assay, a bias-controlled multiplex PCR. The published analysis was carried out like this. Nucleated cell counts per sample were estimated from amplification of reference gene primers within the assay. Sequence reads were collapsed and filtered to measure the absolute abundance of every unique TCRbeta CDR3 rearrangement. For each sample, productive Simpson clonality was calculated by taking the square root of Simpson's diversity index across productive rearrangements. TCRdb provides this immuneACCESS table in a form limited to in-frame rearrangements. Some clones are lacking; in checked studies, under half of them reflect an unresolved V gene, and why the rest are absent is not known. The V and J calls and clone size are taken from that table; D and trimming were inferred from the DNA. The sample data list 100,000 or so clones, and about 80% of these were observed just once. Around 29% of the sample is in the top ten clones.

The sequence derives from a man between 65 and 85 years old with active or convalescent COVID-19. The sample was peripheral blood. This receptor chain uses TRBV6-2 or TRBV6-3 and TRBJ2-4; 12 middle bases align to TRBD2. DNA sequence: TGTGCCAGCAGTCCCTTGGGGCGACGGACTAGCGGGGAAAACATTCAGTACTTC. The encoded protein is CASSPLGRRTSGENIQYF.